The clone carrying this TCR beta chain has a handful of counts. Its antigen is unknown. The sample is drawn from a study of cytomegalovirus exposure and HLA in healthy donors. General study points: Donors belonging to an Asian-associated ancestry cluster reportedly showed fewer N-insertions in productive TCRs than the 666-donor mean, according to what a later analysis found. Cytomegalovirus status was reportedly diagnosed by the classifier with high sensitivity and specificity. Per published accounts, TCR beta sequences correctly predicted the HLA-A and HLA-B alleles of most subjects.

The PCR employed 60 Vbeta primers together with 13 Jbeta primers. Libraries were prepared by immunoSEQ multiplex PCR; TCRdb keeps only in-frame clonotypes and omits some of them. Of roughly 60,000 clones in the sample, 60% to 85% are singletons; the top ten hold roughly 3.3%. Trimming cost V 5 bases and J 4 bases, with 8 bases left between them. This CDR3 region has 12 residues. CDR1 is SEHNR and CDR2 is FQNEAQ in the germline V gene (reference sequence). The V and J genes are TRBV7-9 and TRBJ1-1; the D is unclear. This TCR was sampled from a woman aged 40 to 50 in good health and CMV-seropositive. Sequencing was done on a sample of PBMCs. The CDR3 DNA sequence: TGTGCCAGCAGCGCGCTCTCCACTGAAGCTTTCTTT. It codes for CASSALSTEAFF. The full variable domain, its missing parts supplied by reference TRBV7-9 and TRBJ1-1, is DTGVSQNPRHKITKRGQNVTFRCDPISEHNRLYWYRQTLGQGPEFLTYFQNEAQLEKSRLLSDRFSAERPKGSFSTLEIQRTEQGDSAMYLCASSALSTEAFFGQGTRLTVV.